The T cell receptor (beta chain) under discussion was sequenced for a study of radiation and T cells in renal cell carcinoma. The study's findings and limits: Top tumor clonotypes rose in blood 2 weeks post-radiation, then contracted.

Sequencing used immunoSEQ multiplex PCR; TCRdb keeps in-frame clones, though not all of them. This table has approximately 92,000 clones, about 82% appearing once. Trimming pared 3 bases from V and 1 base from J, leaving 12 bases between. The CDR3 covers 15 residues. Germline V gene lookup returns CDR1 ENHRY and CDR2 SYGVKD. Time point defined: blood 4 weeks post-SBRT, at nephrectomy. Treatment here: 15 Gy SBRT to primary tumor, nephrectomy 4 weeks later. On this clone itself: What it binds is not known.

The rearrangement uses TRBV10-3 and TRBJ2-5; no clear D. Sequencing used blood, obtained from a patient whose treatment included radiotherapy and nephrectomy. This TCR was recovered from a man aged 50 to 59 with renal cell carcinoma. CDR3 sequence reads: CAISDTRGPQETQYF. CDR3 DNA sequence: TGTGCCATCAGTGATACGAGAGGACCCCAAGAGACCCAGTACTTC.